This record concerns one TCR beta chain sequence. Its antigen is currently not known. Qualities for individual bases were not recorded, and no much larger clone is one base off. Inclusive of the bounding cysteine and phenylalanine, the CDR3 is 13 residues long. Only the CDR3 region is kept as DNA, spanning 39 bases read in frame from base 1. Sequences GTSNPN (CDR1) and SVGIG (CDR2) are obtained from the germline V gene (reference sequence). V gives up 4 bases and J gives up 3 bases, and the segment between their germline ends measures 12 bases. The data were taken from a study of technical replicates of blood from a few donors (dated by TCRdb to about 2017). The library was obtained by the immunoSEQ multiplex PCR assay. This immuneACCESS table, as held by TCRdb, lists in-frame sequences with V and J called but not all clones. Of the missing ones, under half trace to an unresolved V gene in checked studies; the others have no known cause. Recorded for this sample are roughly 71,000 clones; around 95% of them occurred a single time. Together, the top ten hold approximately 0.4% of the sample.

The V and J segments used are TRBV30 and TRBJ1-1; a weak D assignment points to TRBD1 (6 bases agree). Sequencing used T cells isolated from PBMCs. This receptor was taken from a human donor in good health. CDR3 loop: CAWIRAGDTEAFF. The DNA reads as follows: TGTGCCTGGATTAGGGCAGGGGACACTGAAGCTTTCTTT.